These 7 T cell receptor beta chains originate from one sample sequenced in a study of blood T cell repertoires in COVID-19. TCRdb keeps only in-frame clones here, not all; method: immunoSEQ multiplex PCR. The sample has about 390,000 clones; 80% to 90% are singletons. Sequencing was carried out using PBMCs or T cells enriched from blood (not recorded which). These receptors were obtained from a woman aged 50 to 60 who had recovered from COVID-19.

As DNA, the CDR3 is TGTGCCAGCAGCGTTGGAAACAGGGAGGAAGCTTTCTTT. Translating it yields CASSVGNREEAFF. The rearrangement links TRBV9 to TRBJ1-1, with D possibly TRBD1 on 6 matching bases. In germline, CDR1 is SGDLS, CDR2 YYNGEE. The CDR3 length is 13 residues. Trimming took off 2 bases at V and 8 bases at J, with 13 bases between the two ends.

The gene calls are TRBV7-2 and TRBJ2-2, with 9 bases that match TRBD2. With V trimmed by 3 bases and J by 4 bases, 6 bases remained unmatched. The CDR3 spans 16 residues. Germline V CDR1 and CDR2: SGHTA, FQGNSA. The CDR3 DNA reads TGTGCCAGCAGCTTCCTAAGCGGGAGGCTCACCGGGGAGCTGTTTTTT. Amino acids: CASSFLSGRLTGELFF.

The chain links TRBV18 to TRBJ2-6, with 7 bases lining up with TRBD2. The CDR3 is made up of 15 amino acids. CDR1 is KGHSH, CDR2 LQKENI, per germline. After removal of 4 bases from V and 3 bases from J, the junction contained 3 bases not matched to a gene. The chain's CDR3 is CASSRGGYGANVLTF. The CDR3 nucleotides read TGTGCCAGCTCACGGGGGGGATATGGGGCCAACGTCCTGACTTTC.

The J gene is TRBJ2-1, the V gene TRBV5-8, with 13 bases matching TRBD2. The trim removed 4 bases at V and 8 bases at J, leaving 6 bases unmatched. The CDR3 covers 15 residues. Looked up from germline, CDR1 is SGHTS and CDR2 is YDEGEE. The chain's CDR3 is CASSPRTSGGDEQFF. DNA for the CDR3: TGTGCCAGCAGCCCGCGGACTAGCGGGGGTGATGAGCAGTTCTTC. Variable domain in full (rest from reference TRBV5-8 and TRBJ2-1): EAGVTQSPTHLIKTRGQQATLRCSPISGHTSVYWYQQALGLGLQFLLWYDEGEERNRGNFPPRFSGRQFPNYSSELNVNALELEDSALYLCASSPRTSGGDEQFFGPGTRLTVL.

This chain uses TRBV5-1 with TRBJ2-2, with D perhaps matching TRBD2 (5 bases). V was clipped by 6 bases and J by 6 bases, with 15 bases between them. Germline V CDR1 and CDR2: SGHRS, YFSETQ. The CDR3 contains 14 residues. The CDR3 DNA is TGCGCCAGCACCTCGGGCGGGCGGCCCGGGGAGCTGTTTTTT. This encodes CASTSGGRPGELFF.

The V and J genes are TRBV3-1 (or the pseudogene TRBV3-2) and TRBJ1-1, with D perhaps TRBD1 (5 bases). Germline V gives CDR1 LGHDT, CDR2 YNNKEL (reference sequence). V gave up 5 bases and J gave up 4 bases, with 11 bases separating them. The CDR3 spans 13 residues. The DNA of the CDR3 is TGTGCCAGCAGCTACCAGGGTGTCACTGAAGCTTTCTTT. Translating it yields CASSYQGVTEAFF.

The J gene is TRBJ2-1, the V gene TRBV27; no reliable D call. The length of the CDR3 is 15 residues. V lost 6 bases and J lost 0, with 12 bases in between. The germline V gene encodes CDR1 MNHEY and CDR2 SMNVEV (reference sequence). In DNA, the CDR3 is TGTGCCAGCAGGCTCCGGTTGAGCTCCTACAATGAGCAGTTCTTC. It is translated as CASRLRLSSYNEQFF.